The 16 T cell receptor beta chains below were found in one sample sequenced in a study of technical replicates of blood from several donors. Some clones are missing from TCRdb's copy, which holds only in-frame ones; the method was immunoSEQ multiplex PCR. The sample lists about 50,000 clones, 90% to 95% occurring once. Sequencing used PBMCs. Receptor source: a human donor in good health. Some clones in this sample may be carry-over from other donors' samples.

The chain links TRBV2 to TRBJ2-5; tentatively, D is TRBD1 (6 bases). The CDR3 runs to 12 residues. Trimming took 11 bases from V and 3 from J, leaving 13 bases between them. Germline lookup yields CDR1 SNHLY and CDR2 FYNNEI. The CDR3 loop is CAGRPGEETQYF. The CDR3 nucleotides are TGTGCCGGACGTCCAGGGGAAGAGACCCAGTACTTC.

V usage is TRBV30 and J usage is TRBJ2-2; D remains ambiguous. This CDR3 region has 15 residues. Germline assignment: CDR1 GTSNPN and CDR2 SVGIG (reference sequence). V was pared by 3 bases and J by 4 bases, with 15 bases between. The CDR3 DNA reads as TGTGCCTGGAGGGGCCCGTTCCACGGCACCGGGGAGCTGTTTTTT. Translation: CAWRGPFHGTGELFF. Variable domain in full (rest from reference TRBV30 and TRBJ2-2): SQTIHQWPATLVQPVGSPLSLECTVEGTSNPNLYWYRQAAGRGLQLLFYSVGIGQISSEVPQNLSASRPQDRQFILSSKKLLLSDSGFYLCAWRGPFHGTGELFFGEGSRLTVL.

V is TRBV14 and J is TRBJ1-1, with D hard to call. Per germline, CDR1 SGHDN and CDR2 FVKESK. V was pared by 5 bases and J by 8 bases, with 12 bases between. CDR3 length: 12 amino acids. CDR3 sequence: CASSFATAEAFF. CDR3 coding DNA: TGTGCCAGCAGCTTTGCTACTGCGGAAGCTTTCTTT.

The chain couples TRBV9 to TRBJ2-7; 9 positions agree with TRBD1. The CDR3 length is 15 residues. The V segment lost 4 bases and the J segment 2 bases; nucleotides outside the gene matches: 7. Germline V lookup: CDR1 SGDLS, CDR2 YYNGEE. CDR3 in amino acids: CASSPTGGYPYEQYF. As DNA, the CDR3 is TGTGCCAGCAGCCCGACAGGGGGGTACCCCTACGAGCAGTACTTC.

The rearrangement links TRBV7-9 to TRBJ1-3; no reliable D call. The germline V and J ends were trimmed by 4 bases and 0 bases, with 7 bases remaining between them. The CDR3 is made up of 14 amino acids. Germline V gene sequence: CDR1 SEHNR, CDR2 FQNEAQ (reference sequence). CDR3 bases: TGTGCCAGCAGCTCTTTATCCTCTGGAAACACCATATATTTT. It specifies CASSSLSSGNTIYF.

The J gene is TRBJ1-3, the V gene TRBV7-8; no clear D. This CDR3 is built from 13 residues. Trimming pared 7 bases from V and 4 bases from J, leaving 11 bases between. Germline V lookup: CDR1 SGHVS, CDR2 FQNEAQ. CDR3 in amino acids: CASNFEMGNTIYF. The CDR3 DNA is TGTGCCAGCAACTTCGAGATGGGAAACACCATATATTTT.

V and J are TRBV29-1 and TRBJ2-3; possibly TRBD1 for D (7 bases). The CDR3 runs 14 residues. In germline, CDR1 is SQVTM, CDR2 ANQGSEA. The V end lost 2 bases, the J end lost 6 bases, and 15 bases lay between the germline ends. This CDR3 reads CSVETQGRRDTQYF. CDR3 bases: TGCAGCGTTGAAACACAGGGGAGGAGGGATACGCAGTATTTT.

CDR3 nucleotide sequence: TGTGCCAGCAGTTTAAGCTTTTCTCCTGAAGCTTTCTTT. It encodes CASSLSFSPEAFF. The chain has TRBV27 and TRBJ1-1; D remains ambiguous. The CDR3 runs 13 residues. Per the germline V gene, CDR1 is MNHEY and CDR2 is SMNVEV (reference sequence). V lost 2 bases and J lost 6, with 10 bases in between.

This chain uses TRBV4-3 with TRBJ2-2; 10 nucleotides match TRBD2. V was pared by 1 base and J by 7 bases, with 6 bases of the junction left unmatched. The CDR3 contains 16 residues. Per germline, CDR1 LGHNA and CDR2 YSLEER. The CDR3 loop is CASSQVLAGEGGELFF. CDR3 bases: TGCGCCAGCAGCCAAGTTCTAGCGGGAGAGGGCGGGGAGCTGTTTTTT.

The CDR3 region has the DNA TGCGCCAGCAGCCAAGTCGGGCAAGGGGGCAATCAGCCCCAGCATTTT. This translates into CASSQVGQGGNQPQHF. The chain combines TRBV4-1 with TRBJ1-5; D perhaps matches TRBD1 (5 bases). Trimming shortened V by 1 base and J by 2 bases, and 12 bases separated the two germline ends. The CDR3 totals 16 residues. The germline V gene encodes CDR1 MGHRA and CDR2 YSYEKL.

This clone has just one count. Here the CDR3 reads CASSPRAGGPWSNEQFF. CDR3 nucleotides: TGCGCCAGCAGCCCAAGGGCGGGGGGGCCTTGGAGCAATGAGCAGTTCTTC. The chain employs TRBV5-1 and TRBJ2-1, with 9 positions matching TRBD2. CDR3 size: 17 residues. Per germline, CDR1 SGHRS and CDR2 YFSETQ. With V trimmed by 4 bases and J by 6 bases, 14 bases remained unmatched.

The V call is TRBV5-5, the J call TRBJ1-3, with 7 bases that match TRBD1. Trimming took 4 bases from V and 0 from J; bases not matched to a gene: 10. The CDR3 is made up of 17 amino acids. Germline CDR1 and CDR2: SGHKS and YYEKEE (reference sequence). The CDR3 DNA sequence: TGTGCCAGCAGCCCCCGCCCAGGGGGATACTCTGGAAACACCATATATTTT. Encoded protein: CASSPRPGGYSGNTIYF. The full variable domain, rest sourced from reference TRBV5-5 and TRBJ1-3, is DAGVTQSPTHLIKTRGQQVTLRCSPISGHKSVSWYQQVLGQGPQFIFQYYEKEERGRGNFPDRFSARQFPNYSSELNVNALLLGDSALYLCASSPRPGGYSGNTIYFGEGSWLTVV.

This clone appeared a few times. The chain is built from TRBV27 and TRBJ2-5, with a weak D call TRBD2 (7 bases). Germline V gives CDR1 MNHEY, CDR2 SMNVEV (reference sequence). Trimming took 5 bases from V and 6 from J, leaving 16 bases between them. The CDR3 runs to 14 residues. DNA for the CDR3: TGTGCCAGCAGTATAGACGGGGGGCGAAAGACCCAGTACTTC. It encodes CASSIDGGRKTQYF.

The chain combines TRBV7-9 with TRBJ2-2; the D is unclear. The CDR3 contains 14 residues. V was pared by 5 bases and J by 1 base, with 8 bases between. In germline, CDR1 is SEHNR, CDR2 FQNEAQ (reference sequence). The chain's CDR3 is CASSPIMNTGELFF. CDR3 sequence (DNA): TGTGCCAGCAGCCCTATCATGAACACCGGGGAGCTGTTTTTT.

V and J are TRBV5-6 and TRBJ2-5; D may be TRBD1 (6 bases). V dropped 4 bases and J dropped 5 bases, with 18 bases sitting between them. The CDR3 covers 15 residues. Germline values: CDR1 SGHDT, CDR2 YYEEEE. The CDR3 reads CASSLYHRELETQYF. The CDR3, as DNA: TGTGCCAGCAGCCTCTACCACAGGGAATTGGAGACCCAGTACTTC.

This rearrangement joins TRBV7-8 to TRBJ2-7; D remains ambiguous. The CDR3 runs to 14 residues. V was cut by 0 bases and J by 1 base, with 7 bases left in between. Germline V gene lookup returns CDR1 SGHVS and CDR2 FQNEAQ. The DNA of the CDR3 is TGTGCCAGCAGCTTAGCACCCGGGTCCTACGAGCAGTACTTC. Its protein product is CASSLAPGSYEQYF. The complete variable domain, with remaining parts taken from reference TRBV7-8 and TRBJ2-7, reads GAGVSQSPRYKVAKRGQDVALRCDPISGHVSLFWYQQALGQGPEFLTYFQNEAQLDKSGLPSDRFFAERPEGSVSTLKIQRTQQEDSAVYLCASSLAPGSYEQYFGPGTRLTVT.